The sequence of this TCR beta chain was determined in a study of type 1 regulatory T cells. Overall study context: T-allo10 is a Tr1-enriched, alloantigen-specific CD4 T cell product made in vitro. Overall study findings and caveats: Compared with non-Tr1 cells, Tr1 cells showed a narrower TCR repertoire.

TCRdb reprocessed the reads with MiXCR, giving one entry per CDR3 protein. Of fewer than 75,000 distinct CDR3 sequences listed, roughly 50% were seen once; the top ten hold around 2.1%. V was pared by 5 bases and J by 4 bases, with 12 bases of the junction left unmatched. The CDR3 loop spans 16 amino acids. The germline V gene encodes CDR1 SGHTA and CDR2 FQGNSA. Details on this clonotype: The antigen remains undetermined.

This rearrangement joins TRBV7-2 to TRBJ2-3, with 7 bases that match TRBD2. Sequencing used cultured non-Tr1 T cells, either the whole culture or a sorted T cell fraction (not recorded which). The TCR was taken from a human donor in good health. The CDR3 sequence: CASSPYLGGGPDTQYF. Here the CDR3 DNA reads TGTGCCAGCAGCCCCTACTTGGGGGGGGGACCAGATACGCAGTATTTT.